The 25 T cell receptor beta chains in this list originate from one sample, sequenced in a study of T cells after yellow fever vaccination. MiXCR, run by TCRdb on the 5' RACE reads, gives a single entry per CDR3 protein. Of 500,000 to 700,000 distinct CDR3 sequences in the sample, over 15% were seen once. The sample was PBMCs, taken 15 days after the yellow fever booster vaccination. The receptors stem from a man younger than 40 who received the YFV17D yellow fever vaccine.

This clonotype was counted a few times. The V call is TRBV20-1, the J call TRBJ2-3; 8 bases match TRBD1. V lost 6 bases and J lost 4; bases outside the gene matches: 6. In germline, CDR1 is DFQATT, CDR2 SNEGSKA (reference sequence). The CDR3 contains 13 residues. The CDR3 reads CSAEDRAPDTQYF. The CDR3 DNA reads TGCAGTGCGGAGGACAGGGCCCCAGATACGCAGTATTTT.

V is TRBV9 and J is TRBJ1-2; TRBD1 is a possible D gene (5 bases). The germline V gene has CDR1 SGDLS and CDR2 YYNGEE. The CDR3 consists of 16 residues. Trimming pared 3 bases from V and 3 bases from J, leaving 18 bases between. CDR3 residues: CASSAPADIVDYGYTF. CDR3 in DNA: TGTGCCAGCAGCGCCCCCGCGGACATAGTAGACTATGGCTACACCTTC.

The chain is built from TRBV29-1 and TRBJ2-7, with 10 bases identical to TRBD1. J was trimmed by 4 bases and V by 2 bases; bases with no gene match: 2. The germline gives CDR1 SQVTM, CDR2 ANQGSEA. The length of the CDR3 is 13 residues. The CDR3 reads CSVERDRGYEQYF. CDR3 in DNA: TGCAGCGTTGAAAGGGACAGGGGATACGAGCAGTACTTC.

The rearrangement uses TRBV11-1 and TRBJ2-5; maybe TRBD1 (6 bases). The V gene's germline CDR1 is SGHAT and CDR2 FQDESV (reference sequence). The germline V and J ends were trimmed by 4 bases and 4 bases, with 25 bases remaining between them. CDR3 length: 18 residues. This chain's CDR3 is CASSSARAGVDRGETQYF. The CDR3 bases are TGTGCCAGCAGCTCGGCCCGGGCAGGGGTGGATAGGGGAGAGACCCAGTACTTC.

The chain combines TRBV6-5 with TRBJ2-7, with D perhaps matching TRBD1 (7 bases). The germline V gene encodes CDR1 MNHEY and CDR2 SVGAGI. The CDR3 sequence is 16 residues long. The ends were cut back, 2 bases at V and 1 base at J, with 15 bases in the middle. Here the CDR3 reads CASSYQGGRQSYEQYF. CDR3 nucleotides: TGTGCCAGCAGTTACCAGGGGGGCAGACAGTCCTACGAGCAGTACTTC.

The chain carries TRBV6-2 or TRBV6-3 and TRBJ2-1, with no clear D. This CDR3 spans 14 amino acids. Germline CDR1 reads MNHEY; CDR2 reads SVGEGT. Trimming removed 5 bases at V and 2 bases at J, with 10 bases between. The CDR3, as DNA: TGTGCCAGCAGTGACTTCCCACCCTACAATGAGCAGTTCTTC. It translates to CASSDFPPYNEQFF.

V gene TRBV21-1 combines with J gene TRBJ2-5. TRBV21-1 is a listed pseudogene. The CDR3 has 17 residues. CDR3 sequence (DNA): TGTGTCAGCGGTAGGATTTTCGGTAATAAGAATAAAGAGACCCAGTACTTC. Translation gives CVSGRIFGNKNKETQYF.

This chain links TRBV2 with TRBJ2-2, with D possibly being TRBD1 (5 bases). V lost 8 bases and J lost 2, with 12 bases in between. The length of the CDR3 is 14 residues. Germline lookup yields CDR1 SNHLY and CDR2 FYNNEI. CDR3 DNA: TGTGCCAGCGTGACAGACTCCAACACCGGGGAGCTGTTTTTT. Amino acid sequence: CASVTDSNTGELFF.

This clonotype has just a few counts. The chain couples TRBV6-9 to TRBJ2-7, with a tentative D call TRBD1 (5 bases). The CDR3 sequence is 15 residues long. V was shortened by 0 bases and J by 1 base, with 10 bases between the two germline ends. Germline-derived CDR1 and CDR2 are MNHGY and SVAAGI. CDR3 in DNA: TGTGCCAGCAGTTATTCCCAGGGTTGGTCCTACGAGCAGTACTTC. It yields the protein CASSYSQGWSYEQYF.

The chain combines TRBV7-9 with TRBJ2-5; D perhaps matches TRBD1 (6 bases). This CDR3 is 15 amino acids long. Germline CDR1 is SEHNR and CDR2 is FQNEAQ (reference sequence). Deletions cut 1 base from V and 4 bases from J, with 13 bases between. DNA for the CDR3: TGTGCCAGCAGCTTAGATCCTACAGGGTTAGAGACCCAGTACTTC. It translates to CASSLDPTGLETQYF.

The rearrangement uses TRBV18 and TRBJ2-7; D not resolved. Trimming stripped 1 base from V and 3 bases from J, with 16 bases between. Germline CDR1 and CDR2: KGHSH and LQKENI. The CDR3 covers 16 residues. Here the CDR3 reads CASSPRTPGGVYEQYF. CDR3 sequence (DNA): TGTGCCAGCTCACCACGGACCCCCGGTGGGGTCTACGAGCAGTACTTC.

The gene calls are TRBV30 and TRBJ2-1; 12 nucleotides line up with TRBD2. Germline V gene lookup returns CDR1 GTSNPN and CDR2 SVGIG (reference sequence). The CDR3 covers 15 residues. The ends lost 5 bases at V and 7 bases at J; junction bases unmatched: 9. As DNA, the CDR3 is TGTGCCTGGGGGATTGGACTAGCGGGACCGAATGAGCAGTTCTTC. Translating it yields CAWGIGLAGPNEQFF.

This clonotype was counted between two and nine times. DNA for the CDR3: TGTGCCAGCAGACGGAGCGGGAGCCGGGAGACCCAGTACTTC. Encoded protein: CASRRSGSRETQYF. The chain links TRBV12-3 or TRBV12-4 to TRBJ2-5, with TRBD2 matching over 8 bases. The CDR3 has 14 amino acids. Unmatched junction bases numbered 8, after V lost 6 bases and J lost 5 bases.

This clonotype was seen more than once but under ten times. The rearrangement uses TRBV7-3 and TRBJ1-6, with a weak D call TRBD1 (6 bases). The CDR3 loop spans 17 amino acids. Germline V CDR1 and CDR2: SGHTA, FQGTGA. The V end was cut by 2 bases, the J end by 7 bases, with 18 bases between. The CDR3 sequence is CASSLEGHWLRNSPLHF. The CDR3 DNA follows: TGTGCCAGCAGCTTAGAGGGACACTGGTTGAGAAATTCACCCCTCCACTTT.

J is TRBJ2-7 and V is TRBV20-1; D might be TRBD1 (6 bases). V lost 5 bases and J lost 5, with 13 bases in between. This CDR3 has 12 residues. Germline V gives CDR1 DFQATT, CDR2 SNEGSKA (reference sequence). The CDR3 loop reads CSAWDNSNEQYF. CDR3 nucleotide sequence: TGCAGTGCTTGGGACAATTCCAACGAGCAGTACTTC.

The chain has TRBV6-6 and TRBJ1-5; D gene uncertain. V was pared by 9 bases and J by 9 bases, with 6 bases between. The CDR3 extends over 9 amino acids. Germline-derived CDR1 and CDR2 are MNHNY and SVGAGI (reference sequence). CDR3 loop: CASGWPQHF. CDR3 in DNA: TGTGCCAGTGGATGGCCCCAGCATTTT.

V gene TRBV7-2 combines with J gene TRBJ2-5; 16 nucleotides line up with TRBD2. The junction had 9 bases not matched to a gene; V was cut back by 4 bases and J by 1 base. Germline V gene sequence: CDR1 SGHTA, CDR2 FQGNSA. This CDR3 comprises 19 residues. CDR3 amino acids: CASSYTGLAGGPTQETQYF. The CDR3 DNA follows: TGTGCCAGCAGCTACACGGGACTAGCGGGAGGGCCCACCCAAGAGACCCAGTACTTC.

This clonotype was seen a handful of times. V and J are TRBV3-1 and TRBJ1-1; no clear D. This CDR3 spans 13 amino acids. With 3 bases removed from V and 3 bases from J, the gap between germline ends came to 8 bases. Germline V gene sequence: CDR1 LGHDT, CDR2 YNNKEL (reference sequence). This CDR3 is CASSQGRDTEAFF. The CDR3 DNA reads as TGTGCCAGCAGCCAGGGCCGGGACACTGAAGCTTTCTTT.

In nucleotides, the CDR3 is TGTGCCAGCAGTTACTCTAGGATCGGACCAAAAAACATTCAGTACTTC. Protein: CASSYSRIGPKNIQYF. V is TRBV6-5 and J is TRBJ2-4, with D uncertain. Germline CDR1 reads MNHEY; CDR2 reads SVGAGI. The CDR3 covers 16 residues. V gave up 0 bases and J gave up 4 bases, with 13 bases separating them.

This clonotype is a singleton in its sample. This chain links TRBV18 with TRBJ2-5; 8 bases line up with TRBD2. Trimming removed 1 base from V and 5 bases from J; junction bases left unmatched: 12. The CDR3 runs 17 residues. Germline V gene data show CDR1 as KGHSH and CDR2 as LQKENI. The CDR3 coding sequence is TGTGCCAGCTCACCACTCCAGGGAGCGGGAGACCGGGAGACCCAGTACTTC. Its protein product is CASSPLQGAGDRETQYF.

This clonotype showed up just a few times. The chain is built from TRBV5-4 and TRBJ2-7, with unresolved D. Deletions cut 0 bases from V and 0 bases from J, with 10 bases between. CDR3 length: 15 residues. Germline V lookup: CDR1 SGHNT, CDR2 YYREEE (reference sequence). CDR3 region: CASSLEGPGSYEQYF. The CDR3 DNA reads TGTGCCAGCAGCTTGGAAGGACCGGGCTCCTACGAGCAGTACTTC.

This chain links TRBV20-1 with TRBJ2-7; a weak D match, TRBD2 (5 bases). V was pared by 3 bases and J by 2 bases, with 8 bases between. Germline V lookup: CDR1 DFQATT, CDR2 SNEGSKA (reference sequence). This CDR3 is 12 amino acids long. CDR3 DNA sequence: TGCAGTGCTAGTAAGAGGGCCTACGAGCAGTACTTC. Its protein product is CSASKRAYEQYF.

This clonotype came up a few times. The genes are TRBV29-1 and TRBJ2-1; maybe TRBD2 (6 bases). Germline CDR1 reads SQVTM; CDR2 reads ANQGSEA. Trimming took 8 bases from V and 8 from J, leaving 19 bases between them. The CDR3 sequence is 13 residues long. For the CDR3, the DNA is TGCAGCTCCGCCCCGCTAGCGCCCGATGAGCAGTTCTTC. Residues: CSSAPLAPDEQFF.

This clonotype appeared many times. The chain couples TRBV7-9 to TRBJ2-5; a weak D match, TRBD2 (5 bases). The V end lost 5 bases, the J end lost 4 bases, and 8 bases lay between the germline ends. Germline V gene lookup returns CDR1 SEHNR and CDR2 FQNEAQ (reference sequence). The CDR3 is 12 amino acids. CDR3 residues: CASSPAGETQYF. CDR3 DNA: TGTGCCAGCAGCCCTGCGGGAGAGACCCAGTACTTC.

The rearrangement uses TRBV7-6 and TRBJ2-1; the D is unclear. V gave up 1 base and J gave up 5 bases, with 9 bases separating them. CDR1 and CDR2 from the germline V gene are SGHVS and FNYEAQ. The CDR3 totals 14 residues. This CDR3 is CASSLESDNNEQFF. The CDR3 DNA sequence: TGTGCCAGCAGCTTAGAATCAGATAACAATGAGCAGTTCTTC.